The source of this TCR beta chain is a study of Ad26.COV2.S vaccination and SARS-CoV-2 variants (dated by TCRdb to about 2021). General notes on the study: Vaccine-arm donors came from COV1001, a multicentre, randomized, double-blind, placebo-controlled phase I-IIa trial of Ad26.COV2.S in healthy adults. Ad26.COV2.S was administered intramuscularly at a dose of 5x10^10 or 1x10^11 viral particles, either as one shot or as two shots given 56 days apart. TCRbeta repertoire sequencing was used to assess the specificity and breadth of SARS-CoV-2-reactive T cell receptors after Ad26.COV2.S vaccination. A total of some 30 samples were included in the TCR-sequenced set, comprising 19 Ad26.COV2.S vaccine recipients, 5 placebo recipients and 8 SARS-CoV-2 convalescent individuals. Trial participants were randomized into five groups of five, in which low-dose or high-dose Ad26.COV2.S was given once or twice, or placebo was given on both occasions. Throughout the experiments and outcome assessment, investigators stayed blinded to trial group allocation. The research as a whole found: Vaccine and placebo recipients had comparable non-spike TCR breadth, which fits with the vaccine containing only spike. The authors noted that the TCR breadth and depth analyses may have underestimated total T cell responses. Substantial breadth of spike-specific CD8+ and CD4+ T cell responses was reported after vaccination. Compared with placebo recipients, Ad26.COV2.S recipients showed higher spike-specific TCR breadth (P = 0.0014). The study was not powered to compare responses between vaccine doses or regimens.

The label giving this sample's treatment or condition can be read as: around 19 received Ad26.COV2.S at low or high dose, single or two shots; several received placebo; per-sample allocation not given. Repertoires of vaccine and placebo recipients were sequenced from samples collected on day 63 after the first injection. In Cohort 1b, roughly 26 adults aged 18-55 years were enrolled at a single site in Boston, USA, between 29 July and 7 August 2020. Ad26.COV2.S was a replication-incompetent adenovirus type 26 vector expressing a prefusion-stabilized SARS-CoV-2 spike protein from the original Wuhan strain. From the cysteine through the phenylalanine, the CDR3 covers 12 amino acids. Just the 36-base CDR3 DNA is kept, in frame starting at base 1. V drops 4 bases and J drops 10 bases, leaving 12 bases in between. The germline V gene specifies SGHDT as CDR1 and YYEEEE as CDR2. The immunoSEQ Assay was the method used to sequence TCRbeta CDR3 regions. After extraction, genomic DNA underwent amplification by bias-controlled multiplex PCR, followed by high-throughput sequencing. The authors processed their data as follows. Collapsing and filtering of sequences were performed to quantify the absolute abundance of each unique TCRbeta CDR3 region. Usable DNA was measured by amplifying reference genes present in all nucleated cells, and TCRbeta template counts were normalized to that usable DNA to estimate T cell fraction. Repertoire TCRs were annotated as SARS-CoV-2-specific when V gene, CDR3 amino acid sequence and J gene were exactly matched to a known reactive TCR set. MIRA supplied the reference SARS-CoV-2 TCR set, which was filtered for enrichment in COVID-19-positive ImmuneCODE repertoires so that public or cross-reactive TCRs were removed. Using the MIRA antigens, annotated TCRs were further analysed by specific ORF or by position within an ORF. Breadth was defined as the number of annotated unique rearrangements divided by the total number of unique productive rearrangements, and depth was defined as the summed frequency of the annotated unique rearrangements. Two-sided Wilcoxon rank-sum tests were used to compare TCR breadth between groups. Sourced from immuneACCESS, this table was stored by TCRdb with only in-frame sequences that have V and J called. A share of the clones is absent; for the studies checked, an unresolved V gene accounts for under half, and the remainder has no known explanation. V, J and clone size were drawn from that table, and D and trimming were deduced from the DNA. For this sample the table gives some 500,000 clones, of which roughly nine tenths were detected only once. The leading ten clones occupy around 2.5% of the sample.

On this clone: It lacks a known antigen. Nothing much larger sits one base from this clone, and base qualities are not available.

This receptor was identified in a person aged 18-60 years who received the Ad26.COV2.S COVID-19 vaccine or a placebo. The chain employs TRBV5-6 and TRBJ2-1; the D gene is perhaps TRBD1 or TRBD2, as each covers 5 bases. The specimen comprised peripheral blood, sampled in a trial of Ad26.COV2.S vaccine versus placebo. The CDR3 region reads CASSLPGTEQFF. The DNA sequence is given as TGTGCCAGCAGCCTCCCGGGGACCGAGCAGTTCTTC.